This record concerns one TCR beta chain sequence. V lost 1 base to trimming and J lost 0 bases, with 4 bases between them. Germline values: CDR1 SEHNR, CDR2 FQNEAQ (reference sequence). The CDR3 has 14 amino acids. The sample is drawn from a study of PD-L1 blockade in urothelial cancer. In the study overall: Males with bladder-origin urothelial cancer constituted about 85% of the 29 patients. Treatment start was followed by blood analysis at 3 weeks (second dose) and again at 6 weeks.

Some clones are missing from TCRdb's copy, which holds only in-frame ones; the method was immunoSEQ multiplex PCR. Of under 35,000 clones in the sample, about nine tenths were seen once. Time point indicated: peripheral blood 6 weeks after treatment start. This material consisted of PBMCs, taken around atezolizumab (anti-PD-L1) treatment. J is TRBJ1-5 and V is TRBV7-9, with D unresolved. This receptor was taken from a man of 80 years or more with urothelial cancer. CDR3 in amino acids: CASSLVNSNQPQHF. CDR3 in DNA: TGTGCCAGCAGCTTAGTCAATAGCAATCAGCCCCAGCATTTT. The full variable domain, with the rest looked up from reference TRBV7-9 and TRBJ1-5, is DTGVSQNPRHKITKRGQNVTFRCDPISEHNRLYWYRQTLGQGPEFLTYFQNEAQLEKSRLLSDRFSAERPKGSFSTLEIQRTEQGDSAMYLCASSLVNSNQPQHFGDGTRLSIL.